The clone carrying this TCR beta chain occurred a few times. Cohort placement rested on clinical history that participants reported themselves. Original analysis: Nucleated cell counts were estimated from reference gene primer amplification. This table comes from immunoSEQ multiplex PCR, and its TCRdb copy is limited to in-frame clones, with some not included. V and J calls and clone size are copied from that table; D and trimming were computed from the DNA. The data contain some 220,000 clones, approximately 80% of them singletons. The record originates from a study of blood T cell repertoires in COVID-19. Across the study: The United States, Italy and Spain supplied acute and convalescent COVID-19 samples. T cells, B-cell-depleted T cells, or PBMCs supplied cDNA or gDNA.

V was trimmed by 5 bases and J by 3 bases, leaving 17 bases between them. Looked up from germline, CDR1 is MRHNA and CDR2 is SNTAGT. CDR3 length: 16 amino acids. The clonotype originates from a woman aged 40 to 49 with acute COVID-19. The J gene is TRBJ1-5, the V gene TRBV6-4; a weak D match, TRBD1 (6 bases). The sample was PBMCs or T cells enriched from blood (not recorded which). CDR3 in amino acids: CASSSPTDSDNQPQHF. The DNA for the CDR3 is TGTGCCAGCAGTTCTCCCACGGACAGTGACAATCAGCCCCAGCATTTT.